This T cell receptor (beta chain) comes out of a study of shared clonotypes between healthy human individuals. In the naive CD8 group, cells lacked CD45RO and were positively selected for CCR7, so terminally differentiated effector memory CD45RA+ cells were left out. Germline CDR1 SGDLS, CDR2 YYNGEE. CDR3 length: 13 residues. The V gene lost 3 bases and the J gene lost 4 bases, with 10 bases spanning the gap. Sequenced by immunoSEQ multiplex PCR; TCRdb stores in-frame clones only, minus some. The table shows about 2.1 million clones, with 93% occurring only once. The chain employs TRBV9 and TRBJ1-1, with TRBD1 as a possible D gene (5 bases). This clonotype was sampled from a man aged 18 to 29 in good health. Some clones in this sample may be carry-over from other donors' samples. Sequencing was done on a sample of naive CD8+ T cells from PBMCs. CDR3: CASSGGTTTEAFF. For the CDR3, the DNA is TGTGCCAGCAGCGGAGGGACCACCACTGAAGCTTTCTTT.